This T cell receptor (beta chain) was captured in a study of T cells in localized non-small cell lung cancer. The CDR3 is 13 amino acids. Germline loops: CDR1 MNHGY, CDR2 SAAAGT. Trimming stripped 4 bases from V and 2 bases from J, with 8 bases between. Samples of adjacent lung lacking atypia were obtained no closer than 2 cm to the tumor margin. TCRdb's table, derived via immunoSEQ multiplex PCR, lists solely in-frame clones and lacks some. The sample includes 1,500 or so clones, roughly 30% of them seen just once. The chain employs TRBV6-8 and TRBJ1-1; D is perhaps TRBD1 (5 bases). This specimen consisted of normal lung tissue next to the tumor, obtained before any cancer treatment. This clonotype originated in a woman aged 35 to 69 with stage III lung adenocarcinoma. DNA of the CDR3: TGTGCCAGCAGTTCCCAGGGTAACACTGAAGCTTTCTTT. Protein: CASSSQGNTEAFF.